This passage covers 16 T cell receptor beta chains from one sample sequenced in a study of memory CD4+ T cells and cytomegalovirus serostatus. The sort gate was single viable CD3+CD4+CD8-CD45RO+ cells for memory CD4+ T cells. Using immunoSEQ multiplex PCR, the repertoire was profiled, and TCRdb retains in-frame clones only, with some absent. This sample carries tens of thousands of clones, approximately 77% of them seen once, and the ten largest clones take under 0.5%. Material: memory CD4+ T cells from blood. The receptor source for this set is an adult in good health and CMV-seronegative. Some clones in this sample may be carry-over from other donors' samples.

The chain employs TRBV10-3 and TRBJ2-2, with D possibly matching TRBD1 (6 bases). Germline V gives CDR1 ENHRY, CDR2 SYGVKD. Trimming left V 8 bases short and J 0 bases short, with 7 bases between. The CDR3 covers 13 residues. The CDR3, as DNA: TGTGCCATCGGACAGTCGAACACCGGGGAGCTGTTTTTT. This encodes CAIGQSNTGELFF.

The CDR3 DNA follows: TGTGCCAGCAGCTTCGAGGGGGGCGGGGAGCTGTTTTTT. This sequence encodes CASSFEGGGELFF. The genes are TRBV11-3 and TRBJ2-2, with D tentatively TRBD1 or TRBD2 (6 bases each). CDR1 and CDR2 (germline): SGHNT, YENEEA. Deletions cut 3 bases from V and 7 bases from J, with 9 bases between. The CDR3 is 13 residues long. Drawing the rest from reference TRBV11-3 and TRBJ2-2, the complete variable domain is EAGVVQSPRYKIIEKKQPVAFWCNPISGHNTLYWYLQNLGQGPELLIRYENEEAVDDSQLPKDRFSAERLKGVDSTLKIQPAELGDSAVYLCASSFEGGGELFFGEGSRLTVL.

The chain joins TRBV11-2 to TRBJ2-7, with TRBD2 matching over 11 bases. The junction had 2 bases not matched to a gene; V was cut back by 4 bases and J by 0 bases. The CDR3 covers 15 residues. CDR1 is SGHAT, CDR2 FQNNGV, per germline. The CDR3 bases are TGTGCCAGCAGCTATACTAGCGGGAGCTCCTACGAGCAGTACTTC. Translating gives CASSYTSGSSYEQYF.

The CDR3 is CASSSGGENYNSPLHF. In DNA form, the CDR3 reads TGCGCCAGCAGCTCCGGGGGTGAAAATTATAATTCACCCCTCCACTTT. The rearrangement links TRBV5-1 to TRBJ1-6; D possibly corresponds to TRBD1 (5 bases). Trimming left V 3 bases short and J 4 bases short, with 14 bases between. This CDR3 comprises 16 residues. From germline, CDR1 is SGHRS and CDR2 YFSETQ.

This chain links TRBV4-3 with TRBJ2-2; D is tentatively TRBD1 or TRBD2 (6 bases each). The germline gives CDR1 LGHNA, CDR2 YSLEER. The germline V and J ends were trimmed by 5 bases and 3 bases, with 10 bases remaining between them. The CDR3 has 14 amino acids. CDR3 in amino acids: CASSRGADTGELFF. The CDR3 DNA reads TGCGCCAGCAGCAGGGGGGCAGACACCGGGGAGCTGTTTTTT.

The chain uses TRBV7-9 and TRBJ2-3; TRBD1 agrees at 9 bases. Germline CDR1 is SEHNR and CDR2 is FQNEAQ (reference sequence). V gave up 5 bases and J gave up 3 bases; unmatched junction bases: 6. The CDR3 sequence is 15 residues long. CDR3 bases: TGTGCCAGCAGCCCACGACAGGGGGGGACAGATACGCAGTATTTT. This encodes CASSPRQGGTDTQYF.

This clone was observed a single time. The chain combines TRBV30 with TRBJ2-7; the D gene is possibly TRBD2 (6 bases). Germline CDR1 and CDR2: GTSNPN and SVGIG (reference sequence). This CDR3 has 13 amino acids. V gave up 7 bases and J gave up 0 bases, with 13 bases separating them. The CDR3 loop reads CAFEGGPSYEQYF. The DNA of the CDR3 is TGTGCCTTCGAGGGAGGACCCTCCTACGAGCAGTACTTC.

V is TRBV25-1 and J is TRBJ1-2; 7 positions agree with TRBD1. This CDR3 region has 14 residues. Trimming took 3 bases from V and 8 from J; bases not matched to a gene: 9. Germline V gives CDR1 MGHDK, CDR2 SYGVNS. The DNA of the CDR3 is TGTGCCAGCAGTGACGGGTGGACAGGTCGAGGCTACACCTTC. It is translated as CASSDGWTGRGYTF.

The chain is built from TRBV15 and TRBJ2-4, with a possible D match to TRBD2 (5 bases). V gave up 0 bases and J gave up 0 bases, with 12 bases separating them. CDR3 length: 17 residues. Germline CDR1 and CDR2: LNHNV and YYDKDF (reference sequence). CDR3 DNA sequence: TGTGCCACCAGCAGAGATCTGAGGGTTGGAGCCAAAAACATTCAGTACTTC. This encodes CATSRDLRVGAKNIQYF.

This rearrangement joins TRBV9 to TRBJ2-3; D possibly corresponds to TRBD2 (6 bases). CDR3 length: 15 amino acids. The germline V gene has CDR1 SGDLS and CDR2 YYNGEE. The V and J ends lost 4 bases and 2 bases respectively, with 14 bases between them. The CDR3 region has the DNA TGTGCCAGCAGCCCGGGACTCCTGGACACAGATACGCAGTATTTT. Translating gives CASSPGLLDTDTQYF.

CDR3 nucleotides: TGTGCCAGTAGAGGCGGTCTCCAAACTTTCTTT. Amino acids: CASRGGLQTFF. The chain uses TRBV19 and TRBJ1-1; unclear D gene. The CDR3 covers 11 residues. Per germline, CDR1 LNHDA and CDR2 SQIVND (reference sequence). V lost 6 bases and J 12 bases, leaving 14 bases between the germline ends.

The chain combines TRBV5-1 with TRBJ2-5; possible D gene TRBD1, 6 bases. Germline V gives CDR1 SGHRS, CDR2 YFSETQ. The CDR3 runs 12 residues. Trimming took off 4 bases at V and 5 bases at J, with 9 bases between the two ends. The CDR3 sequence: CASSLQGETQYF. Here the CDR3 DNA reads TGCGCCAGCAGCCTTCAGGGGGAGACCCAGTACTTC.

J is TRBJ1-1 and V is TRBV19, with 10 bases lining up with TRBD1. The V gene's germline CDR1 is LNHDA and CDR2 SQIVND (reference sequence). The CDR3 is 14 residues long. The V and J ends lost 6 bases and 1 base, in that order; junction bases with no gene match: 2. CDR3 bases: TGTGCCAGTAGCAGACAGGGGGCGAACACTGAAGCTTTCTTT. Protein: CASSRQGANTEAFF.

This sequence joins TRBV7-6 and TRBJ1-5, with D possibly being TRBD1 (5 bases). Germline CDR1 is SGHVS and CDR2 is FNYEAQ. The V gene lost 1 base and the J gene lost 4 bases, with 11 bases spanning the gap. The CDR3 length is 15 residues. CDR3 coding DNA: TGTGCCAGCAGCTTAGTTTCAGGGAGGAATCAGCCCCAGCATTTT. Protein product: CASSLVSGRNQPQHF. Together with reference TRBV7-6 and TRBJ1-5, the CDR3 gives the full variable domain: GAGVSQSPRYKVTKRGQDVALRCDPISGHVSLYWYRQALGQGPEFLTYFNYEAQQDKSGLPNDRFSAERPEGSISTLTIQRTEQRDSAMYRCASSLVSGRNQPQHFGDGTRLSIL.

The chain is built from TRBV30 and TRBJ1-1; 9 bases line up with TRBD1. The V segment lost 3 bases and the J segment 6 bases; nucleotides outside the gene matches: 17. CDR1 and CDR2 from the germline V gene are GTSNPN and SVGIG (reference sequence). This CDR3 region has 17 residues. The CDR3 reads CAWRGGQGRIIIAEAFF. The DNA of the CDR3 is TGTGCCTGGAGGGGCGGACAGGGGAGGATTATAATAGCTGAAGCTTTCTTT.

This clone has just one count. V and J are TRBV30 and TRBJ1-5, with D hard to call. The CDR3 contains 13 residues. V was clipped by 0 bases and J by 7 bases, with 10 bases between them. The germline V gene has CDR1 GTSNPN and CDR2 SVGIG (reference sequence). CDR3 DNA sequence: TGTGCCTGGAGTGTAGCGGGGAGGCAGCCCCAGCATTTT. Translation: CAWSVAGRQPQHF.